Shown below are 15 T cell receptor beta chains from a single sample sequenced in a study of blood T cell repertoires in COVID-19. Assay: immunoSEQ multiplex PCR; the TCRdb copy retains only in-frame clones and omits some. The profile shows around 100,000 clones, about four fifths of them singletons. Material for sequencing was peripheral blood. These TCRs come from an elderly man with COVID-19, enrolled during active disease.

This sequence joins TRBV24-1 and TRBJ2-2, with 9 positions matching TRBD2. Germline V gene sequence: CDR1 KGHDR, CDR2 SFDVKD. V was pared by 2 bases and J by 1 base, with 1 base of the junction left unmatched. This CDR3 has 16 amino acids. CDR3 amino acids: CATSDSSGMNTGELFF. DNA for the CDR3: TGTGCCACCAGTGATTCTAGCGGGATGAACACCGGGGAGCTGTTTTTT.

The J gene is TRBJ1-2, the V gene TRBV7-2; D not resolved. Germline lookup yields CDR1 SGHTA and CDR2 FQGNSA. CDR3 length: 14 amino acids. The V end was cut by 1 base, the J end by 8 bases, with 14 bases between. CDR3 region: CASSLGGNLYGYTF. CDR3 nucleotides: TGTGCCAGCAGCTTAGGAGGGAATTTGTACGGCTACACCTTC.

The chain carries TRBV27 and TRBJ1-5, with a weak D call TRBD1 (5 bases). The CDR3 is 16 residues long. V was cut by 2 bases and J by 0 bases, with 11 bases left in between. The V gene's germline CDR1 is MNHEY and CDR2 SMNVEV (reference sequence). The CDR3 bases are TGTGCCAGCAGTTTAAAGGCGACAGCTAGCAATCAGCCCCAGCATTTT. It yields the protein CASSLKATASNQPQHF.

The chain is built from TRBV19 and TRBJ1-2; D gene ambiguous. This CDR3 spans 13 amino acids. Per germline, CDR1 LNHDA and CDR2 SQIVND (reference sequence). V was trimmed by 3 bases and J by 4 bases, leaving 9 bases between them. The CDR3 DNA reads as TGTGCCAGTAGTATCGACAAGAGCTATGGCTACACCTTC. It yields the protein CASSIDKSYGYTF.

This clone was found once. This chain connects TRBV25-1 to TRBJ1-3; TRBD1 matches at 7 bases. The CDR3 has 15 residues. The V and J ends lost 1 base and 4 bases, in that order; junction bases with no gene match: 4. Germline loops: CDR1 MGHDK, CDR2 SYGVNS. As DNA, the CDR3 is TGTGCCAGCAGTGAATTTGGGACAGCCGGAAACACCATATATTTT. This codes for CASSEFGTAGNTIYF.

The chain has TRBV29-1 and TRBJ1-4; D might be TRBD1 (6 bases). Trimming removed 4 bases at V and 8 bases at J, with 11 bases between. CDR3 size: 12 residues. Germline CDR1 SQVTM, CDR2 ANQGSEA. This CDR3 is CSVAGVGEKLFF. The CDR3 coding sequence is TGCAGCGTTGCAGGGGTAGGGGAAAAACTGTTTTTT.

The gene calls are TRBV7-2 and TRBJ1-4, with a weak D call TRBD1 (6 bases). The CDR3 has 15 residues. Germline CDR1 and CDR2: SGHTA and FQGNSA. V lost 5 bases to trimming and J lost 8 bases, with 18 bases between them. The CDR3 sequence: CASSITGLPSEKLFF. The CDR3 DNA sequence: TGTGCCAGCAGCATTACAGGGTTACCGAGCGAAAAACTGTTTTTT.

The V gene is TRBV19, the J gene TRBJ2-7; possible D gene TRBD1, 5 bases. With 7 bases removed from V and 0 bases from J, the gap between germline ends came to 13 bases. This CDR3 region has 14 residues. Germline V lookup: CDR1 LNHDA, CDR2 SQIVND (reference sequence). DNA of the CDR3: TGTGCCAGTACCCCAGGGCCCAGCTCCTACGAGCAGTACTTC. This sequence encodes CASTPGPSSYEQYF.

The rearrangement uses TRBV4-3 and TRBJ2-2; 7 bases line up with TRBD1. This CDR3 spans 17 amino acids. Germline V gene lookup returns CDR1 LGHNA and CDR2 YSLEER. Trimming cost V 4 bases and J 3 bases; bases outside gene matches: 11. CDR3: CASSRHHRDRDTGELFF. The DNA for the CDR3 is TGCGCCAGCAGCCGCCACCACCGGGACAGAGACACCGGGGAGCTGTTTTTT.

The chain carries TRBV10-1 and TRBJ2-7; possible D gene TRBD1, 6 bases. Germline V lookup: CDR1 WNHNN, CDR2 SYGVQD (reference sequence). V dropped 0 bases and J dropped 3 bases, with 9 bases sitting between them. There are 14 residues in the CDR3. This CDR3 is CASSESGHLYEQYF. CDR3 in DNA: TGCGCCAGCAGTGAGTCGGGACACCTCTACGAGCAGTACTTC.

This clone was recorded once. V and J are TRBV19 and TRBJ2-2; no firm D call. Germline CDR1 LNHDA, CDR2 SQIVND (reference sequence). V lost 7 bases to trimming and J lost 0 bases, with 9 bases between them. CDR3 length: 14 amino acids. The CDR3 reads CASKLTSNTGELFF. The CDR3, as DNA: TGTGCCAGTAAATTAACTTCGAACACCGGGGAGCTGTTTTTT.

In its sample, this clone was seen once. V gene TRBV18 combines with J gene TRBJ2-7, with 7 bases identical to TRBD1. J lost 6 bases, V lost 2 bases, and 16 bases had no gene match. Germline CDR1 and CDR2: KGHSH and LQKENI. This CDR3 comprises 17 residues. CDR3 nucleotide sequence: TGTGCCAGCTCACCAGCCCCTAACAGGGGTTTGTCTTCCGAGCAGTACTTC. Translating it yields CASSPAPNRGLSSEQYF.

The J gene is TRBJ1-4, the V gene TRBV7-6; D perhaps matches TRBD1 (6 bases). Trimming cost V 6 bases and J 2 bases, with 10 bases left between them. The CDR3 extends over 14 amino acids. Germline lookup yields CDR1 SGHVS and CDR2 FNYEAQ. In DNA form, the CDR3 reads TGTGCCAGCAGGGCAGGGGCGACTAATGAAAAACTGTTTTTT. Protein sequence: CASRAGATNEKLFF.

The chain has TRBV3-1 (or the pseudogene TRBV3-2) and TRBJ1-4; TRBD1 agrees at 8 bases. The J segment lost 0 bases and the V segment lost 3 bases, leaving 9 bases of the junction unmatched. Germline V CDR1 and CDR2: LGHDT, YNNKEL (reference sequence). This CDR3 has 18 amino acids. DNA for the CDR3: TGTGCCAGCAGCCAGGGTGACAGGGGTTTTGCAACTAATGAAAAACTGTTTTTT. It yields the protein CASSQGDRGFATNEKLFF.

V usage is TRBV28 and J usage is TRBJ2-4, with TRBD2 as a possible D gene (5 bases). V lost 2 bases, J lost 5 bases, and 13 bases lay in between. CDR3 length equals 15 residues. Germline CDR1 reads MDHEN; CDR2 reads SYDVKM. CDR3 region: CASSLRLDSQNIQYF. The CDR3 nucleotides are TGTGCCAGCAGTTTAAGACTGGACTCTCAAAACATTCAGTACTTC.